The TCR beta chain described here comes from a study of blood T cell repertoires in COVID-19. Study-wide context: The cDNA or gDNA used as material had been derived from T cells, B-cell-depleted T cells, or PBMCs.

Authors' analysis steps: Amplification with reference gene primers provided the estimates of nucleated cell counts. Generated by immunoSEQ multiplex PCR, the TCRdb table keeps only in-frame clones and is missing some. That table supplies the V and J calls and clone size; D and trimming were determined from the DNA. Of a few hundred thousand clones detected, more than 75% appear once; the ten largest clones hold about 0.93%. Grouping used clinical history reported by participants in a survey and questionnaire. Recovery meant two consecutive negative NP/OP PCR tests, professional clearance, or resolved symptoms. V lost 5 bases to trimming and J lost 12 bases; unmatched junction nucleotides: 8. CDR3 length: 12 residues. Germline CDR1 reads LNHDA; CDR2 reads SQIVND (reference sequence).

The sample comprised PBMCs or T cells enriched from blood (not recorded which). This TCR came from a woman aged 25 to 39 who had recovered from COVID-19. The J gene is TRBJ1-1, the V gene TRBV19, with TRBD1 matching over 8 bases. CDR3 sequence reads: CASSPGQGKTFF. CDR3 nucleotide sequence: TGTGCCAGTAGTCCAGGACAGGGAAAAACTTTCTTT.